This paragraph covers one T cell receptor (beta chain) sequence. Its target is not known. Read coverage stops 3 residues before the CDR3 terminus; the germline J gene supplies the remainder. The sample belongs to a study of T cell clonality in common variable immunodeficiency. Study-level results: Fewer deletions and N-nucleotide insertions were reportedly seen in common variable immunodeficiency TCR beta sequences.

Patients and controls were mostly of Caucasian heritage. Germline CDR1 SEHNR, CDR2 FQNEAQ (reference sequence). V was pared by 5 bases and J by 5 bases, with 12 bases between. The CDR3 totals 13 residues. Clones were sequenced by immunoSEQ multiplex PCR, and TCRdb holds only the in-frame ones, with some missing. The specimen's table records 15,000 to 17,000 clones. Input material: peripheral blood mononuclear cells. This TCR was sampled from a human donor with common variable immunodeficiency. The chain is built from TRBV7-9 and TRBJ2-5; a weak D match, TRBD2 (5 bases). CDR3 DNA (partial): TGTGCCAGCAGCGCAGGACCGGGGGAGACC. Protein product: CASSAGPGET. The entire CDR3 is CASSAGPGETQYF.